A selection of T cell receptor beta chains follows, all from one sample in a study of T cells in Graves' hyperthyroidism and ophthalmopathy. MiXCR was run by TCRdb on the multiplex PCR reads, yielding one entry per CDR3 protein. The sample has around 400,000 distinct CDR3 sequences, approximately 14% seen once. The sample taken for sequencing was blood. The source is a woman between 18 and 29 years old with Graves' hyperthyroidism that later progressed to Graves' ophthalmopathy. Each CDR3 is given with its conserved first and last residue. Each record gives: V gene, clone size, J gene, D gene, CDR3 protein, CDR3 DNA. The D gene is left open where the match is weak. The listing skips clone size in some rows; elsewhere it reads once, few, many or a size class.

TRBV6-2/TRBV6-3,many,TRBJ2-7,NA,CASSYGEVGEQYF,TGTGCCAGCAGTTACGGGGAGGTGGGAGAGCAGTACTTC
TRBV28,many,TRBJ2-7,NA,CASRNYYEQYF,TGTGCCAGCAGAAATTACTACGAGCAGTACTTC
TRBV24-1,NA,TRBJ2-3,NA,CATGKGGRSDTQYF,TGTGCCACCGGTAAGGGGGGTCGGTCAGATACGCAGTATTTT
TRBV11-2,NA,TRBJ2-1,NA,CASSLKFDRTVSYNEQFF,TGTGCCAGCAGCTTAAAGTTCGACCGGACTGTCTCCTACAATGAGCAGTTCTTC
TRBV2,many,TRBJ1-3,NA,CASSEGSGAGNTIYF,TGTGCCAGCAGTGAAGGTTCGGGGGCTGGAAACACCATATATTTT
TRBV9,NA,TRBJ2-1,NA,CASSVARGRVHDQFF,TGTGCCAGCAGCGTAGCTAGGGGAAGGGTCCATGATCAGTTCTTC
TRBV6-5,many,TRBJ2-1,NA,CASSYSGPSGNEQFF,TGTGCCAGCAGTTACTCAGGACCCTCAGGCAATGAGCAGTTCTTC
TRBV5-4,NA,TRBJ2-7,NA,CASSLFIDTGHYEQYF,TGTGCCAGCAGCTTGTTTATCGATACAGGGCACTACGAGCAGTACTTC
TRBV11-1,many,TRBJ2-7,TRBD1,CASSARQGARPYEQYF,TGTGCCAGCAGCGCCCGACAGGGGGCCCGCCCCTACGAGCAGTACTTC
TRBV12-3/TRBV12-4,few,TRBJ2-5,TRBD1,CASSFQGAGETQYF,TGTGCCAGCAGTTTCCAGGGGGCGGGGGAGACCCAGTACTTC
TRBV3-1,few,TRBJ1-6,TRBD1,CASNLQGGEHSPLHF,TGTGCCAGCAACCTTCAGGGGGGTGAGCATTCACCCCTCCACTTT
TRBV6-1,many,TRBJ1-2,NA,CASSYARDGYGYTF,TGTGCCAGCAGTTATGCGCGAGATGGCTATGGCTACACCTTC
TRBV5-1,NA,TRBJ2-5,TRBD1,CASSSGQIETQYF,TGCGCCAGCAGTTCGGGACAGATTGAGACCCAGTACTTC
TRBV13,many,TRBJ2-1,NA,CASSLGSLSGNEQFF,TGTGCCAGCAGCTTAGGGAGTTTAAGCGGCAATGAGCAGTTCTTC
TRBV5-1,few,TRBJ2-7,TRBD1,CASSLEGQGNGEQYF,TGCGCCAGCAGCTTGGAAGGACAGGGGAATGGCGAGCAGTACTTC
TRBV7-9,few,TRBJ2-7,TRBD2,CASSLESGGPSYEQYF,TGTGCCAGCAGCTTAGAGTCGGGAGGGCCTTCCTACGAGCAGTACTTC
TRBV2,many,TRBJ1-1,NA,CASSDVGTEAFF,TGTGCCAGCAGTGACGTGGGAACTGAAGCTTTCTTT
TRBV5-4,once,TRBJ2-1,NA,CASSLLAGGVRNEQFF,TGTGCCAGCAGCTTGTTGGCCGGGGGCGTGAGGAATGAGCAGTTCTTC
TRBV29-1,few,TRBJ2-1,NA,CSVEDHGTSNEQFF,TGCAGCGTTGAAGATCACGGGACATCAAATGAGCAGTTCTTC
TRBV12-3/TRBV12-4,many,TRBJ2-7,NA,CASSFPPRNEQYF,TGTGCCAGCAGTTTTCCCCCCCGGAACGAGCAGTACTTC
TRBV6-5,few,TRBJ2-7,NA,CASSYSSLTTYEQYF,TGTGCCAGCAGTTACTCGTCGCTGACTACCTACGAGCAGTACTTC
TRBV7-2,many,TRBJ2-3,TRBD2,CASSSGLAGSTDTQYF,TGTGCCAGCAGCTCAGGACTAGCGGGGTCCACAGATACGCAGTATTTT
TRBV15,NA,TRBJ2-2,NA,CATSADRRTGELFF,TGTGCCACCAGCGCAGACAGGCGGACCGGGGAGCTGTTTTTT
TRBV9,few,TRBJ2-5,TRBD2,CASSVVLGGSGETQYF,TGTGCCAGCAGCGTAGTTCTTGGAGGTAGCGGGGAGACCCAGTACTTC
TRBV27,few,TRBJ2-4,TRBD1,CASGQGAKNIQYF,TGTGCCAGCGGACAGGGAGCCAAAAACATTCAGTACTTC
TRBV11-2,many,TRBJ2-1,NA,CASSWRGDPSYNEQFF,TGTGCCAGCAGTTGGAGGGGGGACCCATCCTACAATGAGCAGTTCTTC
TRBV20-1,NA,TRBJ2-1,NA,CSARGGAGAGSNNEQFF,TGCAGTGCTAGAGGTGGGGCAGGGGCAGGGAGTAACAATGAGCAGTTCTTC
TRBV18,many,TRBJ2-7,TRBD1,CASSRQGYEQYF,TGTGCCAGCTCACGACAGGGGTACGAGCAGTACTTC
TRBV20-1,many,TRBJ2-5,NA,CSASPGLEETQYF,TGCAGTGCTAGTCCGGGGCTAGAAGAGACCCAGTACTTC
TRBV6-1,many,TRBJ2-7,TRBD2,CASSEAALAGDEQYF,TGTGCCAGCAGTGAAGCGGCCTTAGCGGGGGACGAGCAGTACTTC
TRBV6-5,many,TRBJ1-6,NA,CASSYSAGVGSYNSPLHF,TGTGCCAGCAGTTACTCAGCAGGGGTTGGGTCCTATAATTCACCCCTCCACTTT
TRBV5-8,few,TRBJ1-2,NA,CASSLAYYGYTF,TGTGCCAGCAGCTTGGCCTATTATGGCTACACCTTC
TRBV11-1,many,TRBJ2-5,NA,CASSFLYGREKQETQYF,TGTGCCAGCAGCTTCCTCTACGGACGGGAAAAGCAAGAGACCCAGTACTTC
TRBV6-1,few,TRBJ2-2,TRBD2,CASSYGTSGIKHTGELFF,TGTGCCAGCAGTTATGGGACTAGCGGGATCAAACACACCGGGGAGCTGTTTTTT
TRBV6-2/TRBV6-3,many,TRBJ1-1,TRBD1,CASSLKGARTEAFF,TGTGCCAGCAGTCTGAAGGGGGCGCGGACTGAAGCTTTCTTT
TRBV9,few,TRBJ2-7,TRBD1,CASSADRDRAYEQYF,TGTGCCAGCAGCGCGGACAGGGATAGGGCCTACGAGCAGTACTTC
TRBV30,many,TRBJ2-7,TRBD1,CAWSVGGNEQYF,TGTGCCTGGAGTGTAGGGGGCAACGAGCAGTACTTC
TRBV2,NA,TRBJ2-2,NA,CTSRRQGTGELFF,TGCACCAGCAGACGCCAGGGCACCGGGGAGCTGTTTTTT
TRBV3-1,many,TRBJ1-4,NA,CASSLHPGEPNEKLFF,TGTGCCAGCAGCCTGCATCCGGGAGAGCCTAATGAAAAACTGTTTTTT
TRBV27,many,TRBJ2-1,NA,CASSFLGRNEQFF,TGTGCCAGCAGTTTTCTCGGGCGGAATGAGCAGTTCTTC
TRBV28,many,TRBJ2-7,TRBD1,CASRIQGVAYEQYF,TGTGCCAGCAGGATACAGGGGGTCGCCTACGAGCAGTACTTC
TRBV20-1,many,TRBJ2-7,NA,CSASWQGLNEQYF,TGCAGTGCTAGTTGGCAGGGTCTTAACGAGCAGTACTTC
TRBV28,many,TRBJ2-1,TRBD2,CASSFLAGALNEQFF,TGTGCCAGCAGTTTTTTAGCGGGAGCTCTTAATGAGCAGTTCTTC